This T cell receptor (beta chain) emerged from a study of yellow fever vaccine responses in identical twins. The CDR3 totals 12 residues. The germline gives CDR1 SGHDT, CDR2 YYEEEE. V dropped 2 bases and J dropped 6 bases, with 8 bases sitting between them. One entry per CDR3 protein, called by TCRdb with MiXCR from the RT-PCR reads. The sample has over 2,000 distinct CDR3 sequences, 80% to 85% seen once; the top ten hold less than 7%. The TCR comes from a woman younger than 30 who received the yellow fever vaccine. The sequencing here drew on T cells from blood (PBMCs), unsorted or a sorted subset (not recorded which), taken before or after yellow fever vaccination (not recorded which). The chain has TRBV5-6 and TRBJ1-2; D is perhaps TRBD1 (5 bases). The CDR3, as DNA: TGTGCCAGCAGCTTAGGAGGGGATGGCTACACCTTC. As protein: CASSLGGDGYTF. Supplemented by reference TRBV5-6 and TRBJ1-2, the full variable domain reads DAGVTQSPTHLIKTRGQQVTLRCSPKSGHDTVSWYQQALGQGPQFIFQYYEEEERQRGNFPDRFSGHQFPNYSSELNVNALLLGDSALYLCASSLGGDGYTFGSGTRLTVV.